This is a list of T cell receptor beta chains from one sample in a study of beta chain features in type 1 diabetes. Sequenced by immunoSEQ multiplex PCR; TCRdb stores in-frame clones only, minus some. This table holds about 280,000 clones, approximately 15% found once. Sequencing was carried out using naive CD4+ T cells from blood. These receptors came from a young man with type 1 diabetes. Each CDR3 is given with its conserved first and last residue. The order of the fields is V gene, CDR3 length, J gene, clone size, D gene, CDR3 protein, CDR3 DNA. D genes are given only for firm matches. Some rows mark clone size as missing; the rest say once, few, many or name a class of expanded clone.

TRBV30	11	TRBJ2-7	-	-	CAWSVRDEQYF	TGTGCCTGGAGTGTACGGGACGAGCAGTACTTC
TRBV5-1	15	TRBJ2-3	-	-	CASSLSRVLTDTQYF	TGCGCCAGCAGCTTGTCCAGGGTCTTGACAGATACGCAGTATTTT
TRBV11-2	11	TRBJ2-1	-	-	CASRRQGGQFF	TGTGCCAGCAGGAGACAGGGAGGGCAGTTCTTC
TRBV5-6	14	TRBJ2-7	-	-	CASSAPLQGAYSAF	TGTGCCAGCAGCGCGCCCTTACAGGGTGCTTACTCGGCGTTC
TRBV11-2	13	TRBJ2-7	-	-	CASSSFSRNEQYF	TGTGCCAGCAGCTCCTTCAGTCGAAACGAGCAGTACTTC
TRBV7-9	14	TRBJ2-1	-	-	CASSLGSLRNEQFF	TGTGCCAGCAGCTTAGGGAGTTTGAGAAATGAGCAGTTCTTC
TRBV7-9	19	TRBJ2-7	-	TRBD1	CASSLARTRWTGPTYEQYF	TGTGCCAGCAGCTTAGCCAGGACCCGTTGGACAGGACCAACCTACGAGCAGTACTTC
TRBV10-3	16	TRBJ2-7	few	TRBD2	CATAGLAGGSFYEQYF	TGTGCCACCGCGGGACTAGCGGGGGGCTCTTTCTACGAGCAGTACTTC
TRBV9	14	TRBJ2-7	few	TRBD1	CASSPRDRGGEQYF	TGTGCCAGCAGCCCCCGGGACAGGGGTGGGGAGCAGTACTTC
TRBV5-1	15	TRBJ2-5	once	TRBD2	CASSLRPSGRETQYF	TGCGCCAGCAGCCTTAGGCCTAGCGGGAGAGAGACCCAGTACTTC
TRBV5-1	14	TRBJ2-5	-	-	CASRNPGGGETQYF	TGCGCCAGCAGGAATCCCGGGGGAGGAGAGACCCAGTACTTC
TRBV5-1	15	TRBJ2-1	-	TRBD1	CASSWDRGSYNEQFF	TGCGCCAGCAGTTGGGACAGGGGGTCCTACAATGAGCAGTTCTTC
TRBV14	16	TRBJ2-2	-	-	CASSPMSRNRPGELFF	TGTGCCAGCAGCCCGATGTCGAGGAACAGGCCCGGGGAGCTGTTTTTT
TRBV9	13	TRBJ2-1	-	-	CASSAGTYNEQFF	TGTGCCAGCAGCGCGGGGACTTACAATGAGCAGTTCTTC
TRBV5-1	14	TRBJ2-2	-	-	CASSLRVGSGELFF	TGCGCCAGCAGCTTGCGAGTGGGCTCCGGGGAGCTGTTTTTT
TRBV2	13	TRBJ2-2	-	TRBD2	CASGGGVTGELFF	TGTGCCAGCGGGGGGGGTGTCACCGGGGAGCTGTTTTTT
TRBV6-1	14	TRBJ1-2	-	-	CASTTVTGTYGYTF	TGTGCCAGCACCACTGTTACAGGGACCTATGGCTACACCTTC
TRBV7-9	15	TRBJ2-1	few	-	CASSLGLVGVGEQFF	TGTGCCAGCAGCTTAGGACTAGTTGGAGTGGGTGAGCAGTTCTTC
TRBV30	15	TRBJ2-1	-	TRBD2	CAWIVRGGPYNEQFF	TGTGCCTGGATAGTTCGGGGGGGGCCCTACAATGAGCAGTTCTTC
TRBV19	13	TRBJ2-1	-	TRBD2	CASSTSGKNEQFF	TGTGCCAGTAGCACTAGCGGGAAGAATGAGCAGTTCTTC
TRBV19	13	TRBJ1-1	-	-	CASNGQRNTEAFF	TGTGCCAGCAACGGACAGCGAAACACTGAAGCTTTCTTT
TRBV6-5	14	TRBJ2-5	few	-	CASILAQVKETQYF	TGTGCCAGCATTCTTGCGCAGGTTAAGGAGACCCAGTACTTC
TRBV10-3	13	TRBJ2-5	-	-	CATSDGLQETQYF	TGTGCTACATCGGACGGACTGCAAGAGACCCAGTACTTC
TRBV6-5	13	TRBJ1-5	-	-	CASSYSIGQPQHF	TGTGCCAGCAGTTACTCGATCGGTCAGCCCCAGCATTTT
TRBV19	16	TRBJ1-5	few	-	CASSPGSSRGGQPQHF	TGTGCCAGTAGTCCAGGGTCCAGTAGGGGGGGACAGCCCCAGCATTTT
TRBV2	14	TRBJ1-2	few	-	CASRGTAEEGGYTF	TGTGCCAGCAGGGGGACGGCGGAGGAGGGTGGCTACACCTTC
TRBV9	18	TRBJ2-1	few	-	CASSVADRKGISYNEQFF	TGTGCCAGCAGCGTAGCTGACAGGAAGGGAATCTCCTACAATGAGCAGTTCTTC
TRBV4-1	17	TRBJ2-3	-	TRBD2	CASSQDEAGRATDTQYF	TGCGCCAGCAGCCAAGATGAGGCAGGGAGGGCCACAGATACGCAGTATTTT
TRBV18	14	TRBJ1-1	few	TRBD1	CASSEGQGYTEAFF	TGTGCCAGCTCAGAGGGACAGGGGTACACTGAAGCTTTCTTT
TRBV15	15	TRBJ1-4	-	-	CATSPTEGVWEKLFF	TGTGCCACCAGCCCTACCGAGGGGGTTTGGGAAAAACTGTTTTTT